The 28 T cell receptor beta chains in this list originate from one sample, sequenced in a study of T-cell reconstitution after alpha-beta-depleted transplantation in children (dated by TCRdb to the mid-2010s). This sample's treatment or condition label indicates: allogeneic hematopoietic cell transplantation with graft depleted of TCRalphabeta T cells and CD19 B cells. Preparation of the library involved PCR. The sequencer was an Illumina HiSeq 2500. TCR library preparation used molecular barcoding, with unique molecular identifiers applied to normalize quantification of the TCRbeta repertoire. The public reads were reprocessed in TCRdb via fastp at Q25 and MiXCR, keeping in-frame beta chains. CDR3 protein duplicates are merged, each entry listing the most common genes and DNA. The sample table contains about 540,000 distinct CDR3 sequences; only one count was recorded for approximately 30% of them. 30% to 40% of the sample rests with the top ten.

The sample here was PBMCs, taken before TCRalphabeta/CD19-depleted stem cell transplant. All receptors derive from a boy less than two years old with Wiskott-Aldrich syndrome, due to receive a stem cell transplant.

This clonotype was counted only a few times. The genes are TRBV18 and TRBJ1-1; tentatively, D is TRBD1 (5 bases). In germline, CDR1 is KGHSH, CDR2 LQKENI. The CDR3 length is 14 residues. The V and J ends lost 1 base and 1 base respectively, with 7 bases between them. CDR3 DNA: TGTGCCAGCTCACCACGGGGGTCGAACACTGAAGCTTTCTTT. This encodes CASSPRGSNTEAFF.

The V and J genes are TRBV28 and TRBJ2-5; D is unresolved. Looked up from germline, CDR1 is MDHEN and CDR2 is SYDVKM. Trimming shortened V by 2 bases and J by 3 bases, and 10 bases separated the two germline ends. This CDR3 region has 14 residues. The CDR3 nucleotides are TGTGCCAGCAGTTTACTGGTACAGAAAGAGACCCAGTACTTC. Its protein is CASSLLVQKETQYF.

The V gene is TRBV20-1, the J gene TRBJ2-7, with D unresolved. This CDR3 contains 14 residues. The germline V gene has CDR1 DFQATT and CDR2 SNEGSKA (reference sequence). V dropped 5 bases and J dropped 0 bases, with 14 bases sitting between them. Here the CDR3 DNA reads TGCAGTGCTGCTCAAGTAGCCGCCTCCTACGAGCAGTACTTC. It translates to CSAAQVAASYEQYF.

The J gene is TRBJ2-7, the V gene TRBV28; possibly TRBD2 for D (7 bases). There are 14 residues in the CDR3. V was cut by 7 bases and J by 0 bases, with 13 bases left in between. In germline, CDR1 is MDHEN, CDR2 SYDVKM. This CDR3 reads CASTGGTTSYEQYF. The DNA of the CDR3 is TGTGCCAGCACCGGGGGGACAACCTCCTACGAGCAGTACTTC.

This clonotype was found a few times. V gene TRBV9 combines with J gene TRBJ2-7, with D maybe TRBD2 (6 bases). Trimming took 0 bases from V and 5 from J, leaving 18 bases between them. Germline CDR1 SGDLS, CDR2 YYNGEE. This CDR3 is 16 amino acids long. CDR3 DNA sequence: TGTGCCAGCAGCGTAGAACCGGAGGGCGGCGGGAACGAGCAGTACTTC. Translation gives CASSVEPEGGGNEQYF.

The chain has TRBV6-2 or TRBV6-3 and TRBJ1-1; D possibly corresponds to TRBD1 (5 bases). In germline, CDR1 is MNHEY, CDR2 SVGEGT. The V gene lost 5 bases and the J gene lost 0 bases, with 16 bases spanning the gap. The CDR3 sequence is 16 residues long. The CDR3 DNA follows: TGTGCCAGCAGTCCGGGACGGATTCATATGAACACTGAAGCTTTCTTT. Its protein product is CASSPGRIHMNTEAFF.

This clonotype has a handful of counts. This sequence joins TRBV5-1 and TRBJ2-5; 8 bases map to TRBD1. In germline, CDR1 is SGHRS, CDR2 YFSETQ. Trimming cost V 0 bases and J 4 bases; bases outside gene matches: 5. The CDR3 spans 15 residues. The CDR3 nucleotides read TGCGCCAGCAGCTTGGGACAGGGGAGCAGAGAGACCCAGTACTTC. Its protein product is CASSLGQGSRETQYF.

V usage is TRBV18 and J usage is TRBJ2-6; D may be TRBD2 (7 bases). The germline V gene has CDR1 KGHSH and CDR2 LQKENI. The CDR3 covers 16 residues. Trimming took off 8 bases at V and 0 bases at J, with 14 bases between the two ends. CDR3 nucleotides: TGTGCCAGCCGGGGGGCAGCCAACTCTGGGGCCAACGTCCTGACTTTC. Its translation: CASRGAANSGANVLTF. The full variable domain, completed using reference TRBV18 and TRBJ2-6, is NAGVMQNPRHLVRRRGQEARLRCSPMKGHSHVYWYRQLPEEGLKFMVYLQKENIIDESGMPKERFSAEFPKEGPSILRIQQVVRGDSAAYFCASRGAANSGANVLTFGAGSRLTVL.

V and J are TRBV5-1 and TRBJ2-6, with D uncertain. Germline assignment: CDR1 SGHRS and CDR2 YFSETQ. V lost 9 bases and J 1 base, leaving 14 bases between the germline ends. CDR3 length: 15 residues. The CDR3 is CATGAGRSGANVLTF. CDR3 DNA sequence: TGCGCCACCGGAGCTGGACGATCTGGGGCCAACGTCCTGACTTTC.

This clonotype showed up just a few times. CDR3 region: CSARDGRGGNTEAFF. CDR3 bases: TGCAGTGCTAGAGATGGAAGAGGGGGGAACACTGAAGCTTTCTTT. The V gene is TRBV20-1, the J gene TRBJ1-1; D perhaps matches TRBD1 (6 bases). The ends were cut back, 0 bases at V and 1 base at J, with 12 bases in the middle. This CDR3 region has 15 residues. Germline CDR1 is DFQATT and CDR2 is SNEGSKA (reference sequence).

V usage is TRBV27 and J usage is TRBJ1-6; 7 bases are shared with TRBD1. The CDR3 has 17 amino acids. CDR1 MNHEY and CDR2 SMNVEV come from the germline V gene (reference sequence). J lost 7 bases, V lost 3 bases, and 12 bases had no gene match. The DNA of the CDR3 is TGTGCCAGCAGTTTCTACTACCCGACAGGGTGGAATTCACCCCTCCACTTT. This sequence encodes CASSFYYPTGWNSPLHF.

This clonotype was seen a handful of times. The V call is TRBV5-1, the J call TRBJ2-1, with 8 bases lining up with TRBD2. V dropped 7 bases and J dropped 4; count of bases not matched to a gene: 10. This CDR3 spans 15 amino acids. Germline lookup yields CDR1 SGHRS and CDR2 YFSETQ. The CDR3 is CASDAGTREYNEQFF. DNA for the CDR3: TGCGCCAGCGATGCCGGGACTAGAGAATACAATGAGCAGTTCTTC.

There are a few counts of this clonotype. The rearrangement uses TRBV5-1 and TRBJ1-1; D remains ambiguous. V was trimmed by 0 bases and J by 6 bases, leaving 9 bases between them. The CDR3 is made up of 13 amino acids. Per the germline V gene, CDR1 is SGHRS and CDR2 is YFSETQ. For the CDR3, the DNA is TGCGCCAGCAGCTTGGGGACTGGGGCTGAAGCTTTCTTT. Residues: CASSLGTGAEAFF.

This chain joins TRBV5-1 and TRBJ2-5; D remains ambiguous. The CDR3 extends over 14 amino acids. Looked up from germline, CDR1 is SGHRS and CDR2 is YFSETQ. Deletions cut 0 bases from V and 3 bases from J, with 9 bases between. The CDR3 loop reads CASSLASREETQYF. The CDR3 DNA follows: TGCGCCAGCAGCTTGGCCAGTCGTGAAGAGACCCAGTACTTC.

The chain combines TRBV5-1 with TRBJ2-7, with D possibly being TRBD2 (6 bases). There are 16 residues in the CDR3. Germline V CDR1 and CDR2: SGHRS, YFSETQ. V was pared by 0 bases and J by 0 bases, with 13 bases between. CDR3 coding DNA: TGCGCCAGCAGCTTGGCGGGAGTAAGGAGCTCCTACGAGCAGTACTTC. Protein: CASSLAGVRSSYEQYF.

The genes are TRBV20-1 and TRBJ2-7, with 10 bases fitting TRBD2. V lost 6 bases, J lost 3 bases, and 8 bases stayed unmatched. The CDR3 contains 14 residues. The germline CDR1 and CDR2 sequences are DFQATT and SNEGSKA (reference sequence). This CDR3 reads CSARLAGTYYEQYF. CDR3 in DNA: TGCAGTGCCCGACTAGCGGGTACCTACTACGAGCAGTACTTC.

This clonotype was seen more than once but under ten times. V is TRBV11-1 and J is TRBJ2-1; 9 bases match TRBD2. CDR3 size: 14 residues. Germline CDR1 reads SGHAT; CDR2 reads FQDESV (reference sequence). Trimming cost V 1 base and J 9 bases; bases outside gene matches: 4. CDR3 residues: CASSLELAGFEQFF. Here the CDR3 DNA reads TGTGCCAGCAGCTTAGAACTAGCGGGTTTTGAGCAGTTCTTC.

This chain's CDR3 is CASSPVDGTSYEQYF. The CDR3 nucleotides read TGTGCCAGCAGCCCGGTAGACGGGACCTCCTACGAGCAGTACTTC. The chain combines TRBV5-6 with TRBJ2-7; D may match TRBD1 or TRBD2 (5 bases each). This CDR3 spans 15 amino acids. Germline V gene lookup returns CDR1 SGHDT and CDR2 YYEEEE. The V end was cut by 4 bases, the J end by 0 bases, with 14 bases between.

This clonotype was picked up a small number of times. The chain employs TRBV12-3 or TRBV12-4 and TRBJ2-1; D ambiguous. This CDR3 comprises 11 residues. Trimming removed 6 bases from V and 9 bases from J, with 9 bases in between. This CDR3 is CASSYNREQFF. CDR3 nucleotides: TGTGCCAGCAGCTATAACCGTGAGCAGTTCTTC.

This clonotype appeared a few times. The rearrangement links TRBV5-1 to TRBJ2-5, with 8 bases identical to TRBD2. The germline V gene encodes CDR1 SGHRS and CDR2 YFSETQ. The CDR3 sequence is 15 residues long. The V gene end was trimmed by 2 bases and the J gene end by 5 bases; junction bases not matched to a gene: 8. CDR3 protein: CASSFSGLAQETQYF. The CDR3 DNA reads TGCGCCAGCAGCTTCTCCGGACTAGCCCAGGAGACCCAGTACTTC.

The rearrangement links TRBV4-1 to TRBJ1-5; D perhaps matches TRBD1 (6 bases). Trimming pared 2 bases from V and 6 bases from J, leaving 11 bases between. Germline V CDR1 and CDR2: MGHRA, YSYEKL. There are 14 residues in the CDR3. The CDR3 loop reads CASSQLTGRQPQHF. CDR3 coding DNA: TGCGCCAGCAGCCAACTGACAGGCCGTCAGCCCCAGCATTTT.

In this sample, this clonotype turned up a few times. The CDR3 region has the DNA TGTGCCAGCAAACAGGGGCTATGGGGAAACACCATATATTTT. This codes for CASKQGLWGNTIYF. The chain couples TRBV5-5 to TRBJ1-3; 7 bases align to TRBD1. Trimming cost V 6 bases and J 4 bases; bases outside gene matches: 7. CDR1 is SGHKS and CDR2 is YYEKEE in the germline V gene (reference sequence). The CDR3 contains 14 residues.

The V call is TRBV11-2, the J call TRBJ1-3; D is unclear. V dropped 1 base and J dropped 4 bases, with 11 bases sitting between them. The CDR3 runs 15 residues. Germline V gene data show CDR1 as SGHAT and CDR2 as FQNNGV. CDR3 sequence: CASSLGPAEGNTIYF. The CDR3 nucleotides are TGTGCCAGCAGCTTAGGGCCGGCGGAGGGAAACACCATATATTTT.

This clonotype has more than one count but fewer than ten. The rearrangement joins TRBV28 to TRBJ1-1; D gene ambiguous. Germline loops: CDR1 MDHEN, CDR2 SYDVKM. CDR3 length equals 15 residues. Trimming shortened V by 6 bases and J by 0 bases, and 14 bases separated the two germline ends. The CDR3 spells CASSLETVMNTEAFF. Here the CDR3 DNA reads TGTGCCAGCAGCTTGGAGACGGTAATGAACACTGAAGCTTTCTTT.

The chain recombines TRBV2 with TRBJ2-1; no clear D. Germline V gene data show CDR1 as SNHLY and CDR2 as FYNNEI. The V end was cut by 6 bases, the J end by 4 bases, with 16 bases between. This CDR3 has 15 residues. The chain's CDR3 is CASSEITIGYNEQFF. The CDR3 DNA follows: TGTGCCAGCAGCGAAATAACGATAGGGTACAATGAGCAGTTCTTC.

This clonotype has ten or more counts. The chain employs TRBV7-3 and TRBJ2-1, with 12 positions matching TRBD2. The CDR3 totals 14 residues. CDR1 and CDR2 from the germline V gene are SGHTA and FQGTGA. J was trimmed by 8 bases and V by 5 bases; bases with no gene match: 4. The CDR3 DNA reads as TGTGCCAGCAGCAGACTAGCGGGAGAAGATGAGCAGTTCTTC. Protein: CASSRLAGEDEQFF.

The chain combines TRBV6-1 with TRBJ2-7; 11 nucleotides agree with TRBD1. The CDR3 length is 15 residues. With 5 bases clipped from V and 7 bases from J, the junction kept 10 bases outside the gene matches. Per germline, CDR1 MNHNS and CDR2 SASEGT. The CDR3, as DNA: TGTGCCAGCAGTAAACCGGGACAGGGGGAGAGGGAGCAGTACTTC. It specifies CASSKPGQGEREQYF.

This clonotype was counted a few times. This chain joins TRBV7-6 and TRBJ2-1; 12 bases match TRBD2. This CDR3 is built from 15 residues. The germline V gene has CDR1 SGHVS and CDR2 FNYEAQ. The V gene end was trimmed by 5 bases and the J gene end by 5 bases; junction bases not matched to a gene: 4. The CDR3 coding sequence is TGTGCCAGCAGCGTGACTAGCGGGAGAGACAATGAGCAGTTCTTC. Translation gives CASSVTSGRDNEQFF.